These T cell receptor beta chains were read from a single sample in a study of blood T cell repertoires in COVID-19. The table came from immunoSEQ multiplex PCR; TCRdb's copy has only in-frame clones and leaves some out. The sample has a few hundred thousand clones, 70% to 85% seen once. Sequenced input: peripheral blood. The receptors were gathered from an elderly woman with acute or convalescent COVID-19. CDR3s include the opening cysteine and the closing phenylalanine or tryptophan. A D gene is named only where the DNA matches it firmly. Only some rows state a clone size, as once, few, many or a class for expanded clones.

cdr3_nt,cdr3_aa,d_call,v_call,clone_size,j_call,cdr3_length
TGTGCCAGCAGCCGCAGGGGCAGTGGTGGCTACACCTTC,CASSRRGSGGYTF,-,TRBV12-3/TRBV12-4,-,TRBJ1-2,13
TGCGCCAGCAGCTTGCTAGCGGGGGACACCGGGGAGCTGTTTTTT,CASSLLAGDTGELFF,TRBD2,TRBV5-1,-,TRBJ2-2,15
TGTGCCAGCAGCCCACAGGGGACCTACTATGGCTACACCTTC,CASSPQGTYYGYTF,TRBD1,TRBV7-2,-,TRBJ1-2,14
TGTGCCAGCTCACCGATTGACAGGGGAGGCACTGAAGCTTTCTTT,CASSPIDRGGTEAFF,TRBD1,TRBV18,-,TRBJ1-1,15
TGTGCCAGCAGCTTAGATGGGGCGCGGGGAAACACCATATATTTT,CASSLDGARGNTIYF,-,TRBV7-9,-,TRBJ1-3,15
TGTGCCAGTATCTCCGGGGGAAGCTCCTACAATGAGCAGTTCTTC,CASISGGSSYNEQFF,-,TRBV19,many,TRBJ2-1,15
TGTGCCAGCAGTGAAGCTGATACAGGGGGTTACGAGCAGTACTTC,CASSEADTGGYEQYF,TRBD1,TRBV6-1,-,TRBJ2-7,15
TGTGCCAGCATGGCTAGCGGGGGGGTGGAGACCCAGTACTTC,CASMASGGVETQYF,TRBD2,TRBV6-5,-,TRBJ2-5,14
TGCGCCAGCAGCCAAGGAGGGGGCAGGAACAATGAGCAGTTCTTC,CASSQGGGRNNEQFF,TRBD1,TRBV4-1,few,TRBJ2-1,15
TGTGCCAGCAGTTACGGGGGACTAGGGGAAGAGACCCAGTACTTC,CASSYGGLGEETQYF,TRBD2,TRBV6-2/TRBV6-3,-,TRBJ2-5,15
TGTGCCAGCAGGGACAGGAGTTATTACAATGAGCAGTTCTTC,CASRDRSYYNEQFF,TRBD1,TRBV6-5,-,TRBJ2-1,14
TGTGCCAGCAGCCAAGGTGGTCGGGGGTACAATGAGCAGTTCTTC,CASSQGGRGYNEQFF,-,TRBV3-1/TRBV3-2,-,TRBJ2-1,15
TGCGCCAGCAGCTCGACAGGGAGAACTAATGAAAAACTGTTTTTT,CASSSTGRTNEKLFF,TRBD1,TRBV5-1,-,TRBJ1-4,15
TGTGCCAGCAGCTTAGACCCCCGGGACAGGGGGCGCAACTATGGCTACACCTTC,CASSLDPRDRGRNYGYTF,TRBD1,TRBV7-8,-,TRBJ1-2,18
TGTGCCAGCAGTGTCCTCGGGGGTGGCTACACCTTC,CASSVLGGGYTF,-,TRBV9,-,TRBJ1-2,12
TGTGCCAGCAGATCTGACAGCCTATATGGCTACACCTTC,CASRSDSLYGYTF,-,TRBV7-2,-,TRBJ1-2,13
TGTGCCAGTAGTATAACGGGACGGACAGGGGGCAAAGGGGAGCTGTTTTTT,CASSITGRTGGKGELFF,TRBD1,TRBV19,-,TRBJ2-2,17
TGTGCCAGCAGCTGGAGCGGTACCCTCTACAATGAGCAGTTCTTC,CASSWSGTLYNEQFF,-,TRBV7-9,-,TRBJ2-1,15
TGTGCCAGCAGCTTGAAAGCGGGGGGGAAACACACAGATACGCAGTATTTT,CASSLKAGGKHTDTQYF,TRBD2,TRBV5-4,few,TRBJ2-3,17
TGTGCCAGCTCCCCAAGGGACAGCCCAACTAACTATGGCTACACCTTC,CASSPRDSPTNYGYTF,TRBD1,TRBV18,-,TRBJ1-2,16
TGCGCCAGCACGGGACAGGGGGCGGATGAGCAGTTCTTC,CASTGQGADEQFF,TRBD1,TRBV10-1,-,TRBJ2-1,13
TGTGCCGCCGCGGGGGGGTCTAGCACAGATACGCAGTATTTT,CAAAGGSSTDTQYF,TRBD2,TRBV10-3,-,TRBJ2-3,14
TGCAGCGCTAAAGGGGGCGCGGGTCAAGAGACCCAGTACTTC,CSAKGGAGQETQYF,TRBD1,TRBV29-1,-,TRBJ2-5,14
TGCAGCGCCGTCGAGCCCGGGGGGAGTGGATATTTT,CSAVEPGGSGYF,-,TRBV29-1,-,TRBJ1-3,12
TGCGCCAGCAGGCCGGGACTAGCGGTCCGGGGTACGCAGTATTTT,CASRPGLAVRGTQYF,TRBD2,TRBV4-1,-,TRBJ2-3,15
TGTGCCAGCAGCTTAAGGGACAGGGGTATGTATTCGGGCAATCAGCCCCAGCATTTT,CASSLRDRGMYSGNQPQHF,TRBD1,TRBV7-3,-,TRBJ1-5,19
TGTGCCAGCAGTCCCGACCGACAGGGGCGTATCGGCTACACCTTC,CASSPDRQGRIGYTF,TRBD1,TRBV7-2,-,TRBJ1-2,15
TGTGCCAGCAGCTTAGCGACAGGGCGGGACACCATATATTTT,CASSLATGRDTIYF,TRBD1,TRBV7-2,-,TRBJ1-3,14